A single sample is the source of the 10 T cell receptor beta chains below, sequenced in a study of T cell responses to AZD1222 COVID-19 vaccine. Sequenced by immunoSEQ multiplex PCR; TCRdb stores in-frame clones only, minus some. This table holds 150,000 to 200,000 clones, around 93% found once. Sample: peripheral blood, taken on day 0 of AZD1222 vaccination. These receptors were taken from an adult in good health.

The chain couples TRBV19 to TRBJ2-7; 8 bases match TRBD1. The J segment lost 0 bases and the V segment lost 5 bases, leaving 9 bases of the junction unmatched. The length of the CDR3 is 16 residues. In germline, CDR1 is LNHDA, CDR2 SQIVND (reference sequence). The CDR3 protein is CASSPSRDRNSYEQYF. CDR3 sequence (DNA): TGTGCCAGTAGTCCAAGCCGGGACAGGAACTCCTACGAGCAGTACTTC.

J is TRBJ2-7 and V is TRBV4-1; D possibly matches TRBD1 or TRBD2 (5 bases each). Trimming shortened V by 3 bases and J by 7 bases, and 10 bases separated the two germline ends. CDR1 and CDR2 from the germline V gene are MGHRA and YSYEKL. This CDR3 is built from 12 residues. Here the CDR3 reads CASSQPGPEQYF. The CDR3 DNA sequence: TGCGCCAGCAGCCAGCCGGGACCAGAGCAGTACTTC.

The rearrangement links TRBV7-9 to TRBJ1-6; 7 bases fit TRBD1. With 1 base clipped from V and 5 bases from J, the junction kept 5 bases outside the gene matches. The CDR3 contains 16 residues. Germline values: CDR1 SEHNR, CDR2 FQNEAQ (reference sequence). The CDR3 protein is CASSLGSGQNNSPLHF. The CDR3 DNA reads TGTGCCAGCAGCTTAGGTTCGGGACAGAATAATTCACCCCTCCACTTT.

The rearrangement uses TRBV12-3 or TRBV12-4 and TRBJ2-3, with a tentative D call TRBD1 (5 bases). The CDR3 length is 13 residues. Trimming stripped 7 bases from V and 4 bases from J, with 12 bases between. In nucleotides, the CDR3 is TGTGCCAGCACCCGTTGGGGCGCAGATACGCAGTATTTT. Residues: CASTRWGADTQYF.

V and J are TRBV6-5 and TRBJ1-1, with D uncertain. Trimming took 8 bases from V and 5 from J, leaving 15 bases between them. The CDR3 is made up of 13 amino acids. Germline loops: CDR1 MNHEY, CDR2 SVGAGI. The CDR3: CASGFSTRTEAFF. The CDR3 bases are TGTGCCAGCGGATTCTCTACGAGGACTGAAGCTTTCTTT.

The chain has TRBV19 and TRBJ2-1; 10 bases are a match to TRBD2. The V gene end was trimmed by 7 bases and the J gene end by 4 bases; junction bases not matched to a gene: 4. The CDR3 spans 14 residues. The V gene's germline CDR1 is LNHDA and CDR2 SQIVND (reference sequence). CDR3 in DNA: TGTGCCAGTAAGAGCGGGAGGGTTTACAATGAGCAGTTCTTC. This codes for CASKSGRVYNEQFF.

This rearrangement joins TRBV7-9 to TRBJ2-1; 10 positions agree with TRBD1. Trimming cost V 3 bases and J 6 bases; bases outside gene matches: 2. Germline values: CDR1 SEHNR, CDR2 FQNEAQ (reference sequence). The CDR3 is 14 amino acids. The CDR3 coding sequence is TGTGCCAGCAGCTTGGGACAGGGGCCCAATGAGCAGTTCTTC. Amino acids: CASSLGQGPNEQFF.

This rearrangement joins TRBV6-6 to TRBJ2-7; TRBD2 matches 13 bases. The junction had 5 bases not matched to a gene; V was cut back by 6 bases and J by 0 bases. CDR1 is MNHNY, CDR2 SVGAGI, per germline (reference sequence). The CDR3 loop spans 16 amino acids. The DNA for the CDR3 is TGTGCCAGCAGACAATGGACTAGCGGGAGCTCCTACGAGCAGTACTTC. This sequence encodes CASRQWTSGSSYEQYF.

The chain is built from TRBV5-6 and TRBJ2-7; the D is unclear. V lost 0 bases and J lost 3, with 7 bases in between. Germline CDR1 SGHDT, CDR2 YYEEEE. The CDR3 extends over 13 amino acids. CDR3 loop: CASSLGQLYEQYF. CDR3 DNA: TGTGCCAGCAGCTTGGGGCAGCTCTACGAGCAGTACTTC.

The chain is built from TRBV18 and TRBJ2-1; TRBD2 matches 14 bases. Per germline, CDR1 KGHSH and CDR2 LQKENI. The CDR3 covers 16 residues. The J segment lost 6 bases and the V segment lost 5 bases, leaving 6 bases of the junction unmatched. DNA for the CDR3: TGTGCCAGCTCAAAAGGAGGGACTAGCGGGAGCAATGAGCAGTTCTTC. Its translation is CASSKGGTSGSNEQFF.